The 28 T cell receptor beta chains in this list originate from one sample, sequenced in a study of T cell responses to AZD1222 COVID-19 vaccine listed by TCRdb under 2021. Interpreted using the paper, the time point label stands for: baseline before first vaccination. Preparation of the library involved the immunoSEQ multiplex PCR assay. TCRdb took over this immuneACCESS table, retaining in-frame rearrangements with V and J assigned. Such tables are incomplete; in checked studies, under half of the missing clones stem from an unresolved V gene, and the remainder is unexplained. The sample table shows 150,000 to 200,000 clones, and 85% to 95% are seen once. The ten top clones hold about 10% of the sample. Here the sequenced sample was peripheral blood, taken on day 0 of AZD1222 vaccination. All receptors derive from an adult in good health.

The chain employs TRBV5-4 and TRBJ2-1; 8 bases agree with TRBD2. The CDR3 is 18 amino acids. The V and J ends lost 0 bases and 6 bases, in that order; junction bases with no gene match: 14. Germline lookup yields CDR1 SGHNT and CDR2 YYREEE (reference sequence). This chain's CDR3 is CASSLGTLGGLGPNEQFF. CDR3 nucleotides: TGTGCCAGCAGCTTGGGAACTTTGGGGGGACTAGGTCCCAATGAGCAGTTCTTC.

The chain carries TRBV7-9 and TRBJ2-5, with 7 positions matching TRBD1. The CDR3 runs 13 residues. Trimming took 7 bases from V and 2 from J; bases not matched to a gene: 4. CDR1 is SEHNR and CDR2 is FQNEAQ in the germline V gene (reference sequence). CDR3 DNA sequence: TGTGCCAGCACCGACAGGGCTCAAGAGACCCAGTACTTC. The encoded protein is CASTDRAQETQYF. The variable domain in full, with the rest retrieved from reference TRBV7-9 and TRBJ2-5, is DTGVSQNPRHKITKRGQNVTFRCDPISEHNRLYWYRQTLGQGPEFLTYFQNEAQLEKSRLLSDRFSAERPKGSFSTLEIQRTEQGDSAMYLCASTDRAQETQYFGPGTRLLVL.

This chain links TRBV2 with TRBJ2-2; TRBD1 is a possible D gene (5 bases). The CDR3 spans 18 residues. With 3 bases removed from V and 4 bases from J, the gap between germline ends came to 21 bases. Germline assignment: CDR1 SNHLY and CDR2 FYNNEI. CDR3 protein: CASSDQTDLSYGTGELFF. CDR3 nucleotides: TGTGCCAGCAGTGACCAGACAGACCTATCGTACGGCACCGGGGAGCTGTTTTTT.

This sequence joins TRBV29-1 and TRBJ1-4; D is perhaps TRBD1 (6 bases). Per germline, CDR1 SQVTM and CDR2 ANQGSEA. V dropped 5 bases and J dropped 7 bases, with 14 bases sitting between them. This CDR3 is built from 13 residues. The CDR3 DNA reads as TGCAGCGTTCGTAAGGGGGGTGTTGAAAAACTGTTTTTT. Amino acids: CSVRKGGVEKLFF.

CDR3 sequence (DNA): TGTGCCAGCAGAAAGGTGCCCGAGGCCTACGAGCAGTACGTC. It yields the protein CASRKVPEAYEQYV. The chain couples TRBV6-6 to TRBJ2-7; no definite D call. Germline loops: CDR1 MNHNY, CDR2 SVGAGI (reference sequence). The ends were cut back, 6 bases at V and 2 bases at J, with 14 bases in the middle. CDR3 length: 14 amino acids.

The chain combines TRBV5-4 with TRBJ1-4; TRBD1 agrees at 11 bases. This CDR3 contains 14 residues. After removal of 3 bases from V and 7 bases from J, the junction contained 2 bases not matched to a gene. In germline, CDR1 is SGHNT, CDR2 YYREEE (reference sequence). CDR3 bases: TGTGCCAGCAGCTACGGACAGGGGGCTGAAAAACTGTTTTTT. Protein sequence: CASSYGQGAEKLFF.

V and J are TRBV3-1 (or the pseudogene TRBV3-2) and TRBJ2-7; perhaps TRBD1 as D (5 bases). This CDR3 is 16 amino acids long. Germline assignment: CDR1 LGHDT and CDR2 YNNKEL (reference sequence). Trimming shortened V by 4 bases and J by 3 bases, and 19 bases separated the two germline ends. CDR3 in amino acids: CASSPLRRASNYEQYF. The CDR3 region has the DNA TGTGCCAGCAGCCCCCTCCGCAGGGCCTCTAACTACGAGCAGTACTTC.

V and J are TRBV7-6 and TRBJ1-2; 10 nucleotides align to TRBD1. The CDR3 runs 20 residues. With V trimmed by 4 bases and J by 0 bases, 17 bases remained unmatched. CDR1 is SGHVS and CDR2 is FNYEAQ in the germline V gene. Here the CDR3 reads CASSSFKLSRDRGANYGYTF. The CDR3 nucleotides are TGTGCCAGCAGCTCTTTTAAATTGTCCCGGGACAGGGGCGCTAACTATGGCTACACCTTC.

This chain links TRBV12-3 or TRBV12-4 with TRBJ1-2; D call uncertain. This CDR3 comprises 13 residues. With 2 bases removed from V and 2 bases from J, the gap between germline ends came to 6 bases. Here the CDR3 DNA reads TGTGCCAGCAGTTTATCGGGGAACTATGGCTACACCTTC. Amino acid sequence: CASSLSGNYGYTF.

The V call is TRBV7-3, the J call TRBJ1-2; D might be TRBD1 (5 bases). CDR3 length equals 13 residues. Germline V gene lookup returns CDR1 SGHTA and CDR2 FQGTGA. With 2 bases removed from V and 8 bases from J, the gap between germline ends came to 12 bases. The CDR3 nucleotides are TGTGCCAGCAGCTTAGGGCCTGGGGGAGGCTACACCTTC. Encoded protein: CASSLGPGGGYTF.

CDR3 residues: CASSLGITYEQYF. DNA of the CDR3: TGTGCCAGCAGTCTGGGGATTACATACGAGCAGTACTTC. The chain carries TRBV27 and TRBJ2-7; D remains unclear. Germline V gives CDR1 MNHEY, CDR2 SMNVEV (reference sequence). The CDR3 spans 13 residues. The V and J ends lost 5 bases and 4 bases respectively, with 12 bases between them.

The chain's CDR3 is CASSPPRASGNTIYF. The CDR3 coding sequence is TGCGCCAGCAGCCCTCCGCGAGCCTCTGGAAACACCATATATTTT. The chain is built from TRBV4-1 and TRBJ1-3; no reliable D call. Germline V CDR1 and CDR2: MGHRA, YSYEKL. V was shortened by 4 bases and J by 0 bases, with 10 bases between the two germline ends. This CDR3 is 15 amino acids long.

The chain uses TRBV18 and TRBJ1-1; D gene unclear. The CDR3 has 14 residues. Germline CDR1 KGHSH, CDR2 LQKENI. V gave up 2 bases and J gave up 1 base, with 8 bases separating them. The CDR3 reads CASSPRPGNTEAFF. The CDR3 DNA follows: TGTGCCAGCTCACCAAGGCCAGGGAACACTGAAGCTTTCTTT.

As DNA, the CDR3 is TGTGCCACCCAGCCGGGGGCACGATCCAGTTGCACCTTC. Translated, it gives CATQPGARSSCTF. The V gene is TRBV28, the J gene TRBJ1-2, with D perhaps TRBD1 (6 bases). This CDR3 contains 13 residues. Germline loops: CDR1 MDHEN, CDR2 SYDVKM. Trimming pared 10 bases from V and 13 bases from J, leaving 25 bases between.

This chain uses TRBV10-3 with TRBJ2-7; D gene uncertain. V lost 9 bases to trimming and J lost 4 bases, with 16 bases between them. This CDR3 has 13 residues. CDR1 ENHRY and CDR2 SYGVKD come from the germline V gene. As DNA, the CDR3 is TGTGCCATAGGCAATCCCCAAGATTACGAGCAGTACGTC. Its translation is CAIGNPQDYEQYV.

V gene TRBV14 combines with J gene TRBJ1-1; D not resolved. The germline V gene encodes CDR1 SGHDN and CDR2 FVKESK. V was trimmed by 5 bases and J by 5 bases, leaving 18 bases between them. The CDR3 runs 15 residues. The CDR3: CASSASRGERTEAFF. For the CDR3, the DNA is TGTGCCAGCAGCGCATCTCGGGGAGAAAGGACTGAAGCTTTCTTT.

The chain uses TRBV27 and TRBJ1-1; a weak D match, TRBD1 (6 bases). Germline CDR1 reads MNHEY; CDR2 reads SMNVEV (reference sequence). The CDR3 length is 15 residues. Between the trimmed V and J ends, which lost 6 bases and 2 bases, there was a span of 16 bases. The CDR3 loop reads CASRWAPTGNTEAFF. Here the CDR3 DNA reads TGTGCCAGCAGATGGGCTCCGACAGGCAACACTGAAGCTTTCTTT.

The chain joins TRBV9 to TRBJ1-2; D gene ambiguous. The CDR3 sequence is 14 residues long. Germline V gene sequence: CDR1 SGDLS, CDR2 YYNGEE. Trimming removed 3 bases from V and 3 bases from J, with 12 bases in between. In nucleotides, the CDR3 is TGTGCCAGCAGCGCCTTAGATGATTACTATGGCTACACCTTC. As protein: CASSALDDYYGYTF.

The V call is TRBV20-1, the J call TRBJ1-2; maybe TRBD1 (5 bases). The CDR3 has 11 residues. Germline CDR1 DFQATT, CDR2 SNEGSKA (reference sequence). Deletions cut 6 bases from V and 6 bases from J, with 11 bases between. The CDR3 loop reads CSAGVADGYTF. Here the CDR3 DNA reads TGCAGTGCGGGGGTAGCGGATGGCTACACCTTC.

This CDR3 reads CASSQAIIPGQSFSSTDTQYF. CDR3 coding DNA: TGTGCCAGCAGCCAAGCCATAATACCGGGACAGAGTTTTAGTTCCACAGATACGCAGTATTTT. V usage is TRBV4-2 and J usage is TRBJ2-3, with 7 bases identical to TRBD1. Germline-derived CDR1 and CDR2 are LGHNA and YNFKEQ. Trimming took 1 base from V and 2 from J; bases not matched to a gene: 21. The CDR3 loop spans 21 amino acids.

The gene calls are TRBV6-5 and TRBJ1-3, with 7 positions matching TRBD1. Germline CDR1 is MNHEY and CDR2 is SVGAGI. The CDR3 totals 15 residues. V was clipped by 7 bases and J by 2 bases; unmatched bases: 8. CDR3 coding DNA: TGTGCCAGCAAACCAGACAGGGCGGCTGGAAACACCATATATTTT. It translates to CASKPDRAAGNTIYF.

This chain connects TRBV19 to TRBJ2-1, with 7 nucleotides matching TRBD1. Trimming at V came to 3 bases and at J to 0 bases, leaving 5 bases not matched to a gene. The CDR3 runs 16 residues. Germline CDR1 is LNHDA and CDR2 is SQIVND (reference sequence). The CDR3 coding sequence is TGTGCCAGTAGTATTCATGCAGGGGGCTCCTACAATGAGCAGTTCTTC. This gives the protein CASSIHAGGSYNEQFF.

This chain uses TRBV19 with TRBJ1-2; TRBD1 matches 12 bases. This CDR3 has 14 residues. V was clipped by 7 bases and J by 8 bases; unmatched bases: 8. Germline-derived CDR1 and CDR2 are LNHDA and SQIVND (reference sequence). This CDR3 is CASTIGTGGWGYTF. The CDR3 DNA is TGTGCCAGTACCATCGGGACAGGGGGCTGGGGCTACACCTTC.

The rearrangement joins TRBV9 to TRBJ2-1, with 7 bases fitting TRBD1. V lost 2 bases, J lost 5 bases, and 7 bases stayed unmatched. This CDR3 comprises 15 residues. CDR1 is SGDLS and CDR2 is YYNGEE in the germline V gene. This CDR3 reads CASSVLGQSNNEQFF. The CDR3 coding sequence is TGTGCCAGCAGCGTGTTGGGACAGTCGAACAATGAGCAGTTCTTC.

This clone was recorded once. The rearrangement links TRBV20-1 to TRBJ1-1; D is ambiguous. The CDR3 consists of 12 residues. The V gene lost 3 bases and the J gene lost 6 bases, with 11 bases spanning the gap. The germline gives CDR1 DFQATT, CDR2 SNEGSKA (reference sequence). The CDR3 protein is CSASTGGPEAFF. CDR3 coding DNA: TGCAGTGCTAGTACGGGAGGGCCTGAAGCTTTCTTT.

The chain joins TRBV7-2 to TRBJ1-2; a possible D gene is TRBD1 (6 bases). Germline assignment: CDR1 SGHTA and CDR2 FQGNSA. Trimming took off 4 bases at V and 6 bases at J, with 18 bases between the two ends. The CDR3 covers 15 residues. Here the CDR3 reads CASSYLHREGDGYTF. The CDR3 DNA reads as TGTGCCAGCAGCTATCTCCACAGGGAAGGCGATGGCTACACCTTC. Together with reference TRBV7-2 and TRBJ1-2, the CDR3 gives the full variable domain: GAGVSQSPSNKVTEKGKDVELRCDPISGHTALYWYRQSLGQGLEFLIYFQGNSAPDKSGLPSDRFSAERTGGSVSTLTIQRTQQEDSAVYLCASSYLHREGDGYTFGSGTRLTVV.

The J gene is TRBJ1-1, the V gene TRBV2; TRBD1 is a possible D gene (5 bases). In germline, CDR1 is SNHLY, CDR2 FYNNEI. V lost 6 bases to trimming and J lost 3 bases, with 11 bases between them. CDR3 length: 13 amino acids. The CDR3 DNA reads TGTGCCAGCAGGGGGCGAAGAGACACTGAAGCTTTCTTT. This gives the protein CASRGRRDTEAFF.

The chain combines TRBV10-1 with TRBJ2-7; D might be TRBD2 (5 bases). Germline V gives CDR1 WNHNN, CDR2 SYGVQD (reference sequence). The V gene lost 2 bases and the J gene lost 3 bases, with 8 bases spanning the gap. The CDR3 spans 13 residues. The CDR3 sequence: CASSEPGIYEQYF. The CDR3 DNA reads as TGCGCCAGCAGTGAGCCGGGGATCTACGAGCAGTACTTC.